One TCR beta chain is described in this entry. The donors, healthy adults who were HIV-negative, had experienced no recent acute infections or vaccinations. The data are from a study of shared clonotypes between healthy human individuals. Here immunoSEQ multiplex PCR was the method, and the copy in TCRdb shows in-frame clones only, minus some. The sample carries over a million clones, 95% to 99% recorded once. This TCR derives from a man aged 25-45 years in good health. The sample taken for sequencing was naive CD4+ T cells sorted from blood. As to subset: CD45RA+ positively selected.

Written as DNA, the CDR3 is TGCGCCAGCAGCTTGGGACCGGAGGGGACCTACGAGCAGTACTTC. This gives the protein CASSLGPEGTYEQYF. The chain joins TRBV5-1 to TRBJ2-7; weak D call: TRBD2 (6 bases). Per germline, CDR1 SGHRS and CDR2 YFSETQ. Trimming cost V 0 bases and J 2 bases, with 12 bases left between them. The CDR3 length is 15 residues.